Given below is one TCR beta chain in context. TCRdb fed the 5' RACE reads into MiXCR, producing one record per CDR3 protein. The sample contains about 140,000 distinct CDR3 sequences, around 32% of which appear only once. These data originate in a study of CD8 T cells in ankylosing spondylitis. The CDR3 totals 17 residues. Germline V lookup: CDR1 MDHEN, CDR2 SYDVKM. The V end lost 4 bases, the J end lost 7 bases, and 22 bases lay between the germline ends. This chain uses TRBV28 with TRBJ1-4; a possible D gene is TRBD1 (6 bases). This clonotype was sampled from a male donor with ankylosing spondylitis. Sequencing was done on a sample of synovial fluid, either unsorted or a sorted T cell fraction (not recorded which). The DNA of the CDR3 is TGTGCCAGCAGTTACTTACAGGGCGAACCGTATGTTGAAAAACTGTTTTTT. Residues: CASSYLQGEPYVEKLFF.